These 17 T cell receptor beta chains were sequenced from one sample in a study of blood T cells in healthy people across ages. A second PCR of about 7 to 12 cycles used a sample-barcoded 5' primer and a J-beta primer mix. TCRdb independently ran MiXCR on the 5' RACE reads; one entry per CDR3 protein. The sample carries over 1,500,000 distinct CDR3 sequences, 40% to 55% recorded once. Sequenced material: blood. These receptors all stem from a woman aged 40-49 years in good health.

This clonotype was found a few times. CDR3 amino acids: CSASASGNTDTQYF. CDR3 coding DNA: TGCAGTGCTAGTGCTAGCGGGAACACAGATACGCAGTATTTT. The gene calls are TRBV20-1 and TRBJ2-3; the match to TRBD2 covers 9 bases. CDR1 DFQATT and CDR2 SNEGSKA come from the germline V gene (reference sequence). The trim removed 3 bases at V and 2 bases at J, leaving 3 bases unmatched. The CDR3 covers 14 residues.

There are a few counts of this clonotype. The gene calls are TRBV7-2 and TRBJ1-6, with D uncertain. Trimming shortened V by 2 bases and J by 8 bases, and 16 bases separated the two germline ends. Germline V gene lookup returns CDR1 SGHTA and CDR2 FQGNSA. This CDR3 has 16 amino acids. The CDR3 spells CASSLRSSRTHSPLHF. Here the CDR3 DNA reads TGTGCCAGCAGCTTACGTAGTTCCCGGACTCATTCACCCCTCCACTTT.

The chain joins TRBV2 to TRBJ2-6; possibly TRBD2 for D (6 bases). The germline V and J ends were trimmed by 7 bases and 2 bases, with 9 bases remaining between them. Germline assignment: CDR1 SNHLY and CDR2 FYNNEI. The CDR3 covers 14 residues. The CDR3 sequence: CASTGEAGANVLTF. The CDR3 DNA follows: TGTGCCAGCACCGGGGAGGCTGGGGCCAACGTCCTGACTTTC.

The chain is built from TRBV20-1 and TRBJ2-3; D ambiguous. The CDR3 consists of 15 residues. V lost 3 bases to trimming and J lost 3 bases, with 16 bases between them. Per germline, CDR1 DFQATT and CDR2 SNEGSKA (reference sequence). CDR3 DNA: TGCAGTGCTAGTTCCCCTGAAGCTACGACAGATACGCAGTATTTT. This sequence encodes CSASSPEATTDTQYF.

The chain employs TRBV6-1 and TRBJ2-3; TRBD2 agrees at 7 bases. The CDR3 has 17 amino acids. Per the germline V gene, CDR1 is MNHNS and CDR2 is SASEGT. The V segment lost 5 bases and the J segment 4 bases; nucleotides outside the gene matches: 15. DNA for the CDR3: TGTGCCAGCAGTCATCCGGGACTAACTAGCCTCGCAGATACGCAGTATTTT. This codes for CASSHPGLTSLADTQYF.

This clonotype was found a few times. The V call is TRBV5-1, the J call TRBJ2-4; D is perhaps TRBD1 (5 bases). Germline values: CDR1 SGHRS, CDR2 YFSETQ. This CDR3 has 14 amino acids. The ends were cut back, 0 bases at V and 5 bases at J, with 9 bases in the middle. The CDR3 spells CASSLASTENIQYF. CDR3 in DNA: TGCGCCAGCAGCTTGGCCTCGACAGAAAACATTCAGTACTTC.

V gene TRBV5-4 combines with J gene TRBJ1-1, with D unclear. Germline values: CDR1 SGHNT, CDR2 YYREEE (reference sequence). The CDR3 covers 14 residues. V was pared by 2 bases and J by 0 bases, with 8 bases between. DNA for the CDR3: TGTGCCAGCAGCTTCGATCCGGTGAACACTGAAGCTTTCTTT. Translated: CASSFDPVNTEAFF.

The CDR3 loop is CASGQGQGWTEAFF. The CDR3 DNA follows: TGTGCCAGCGGCCAGGGACAGGGGTGGACTGAAGCTTTCTTT. This sequence joins TRBV27 and TRBJ1-1; 10 nucleotides line up with TRBD1. V was pared by 8 bases and J by 5 bases, with 8 bases of the junction left unmatched. Per the germline V gene, CDR1 is MNHEY and CDR2 is SMNVEV (reference sequence). This CDR3 has 14 residues.

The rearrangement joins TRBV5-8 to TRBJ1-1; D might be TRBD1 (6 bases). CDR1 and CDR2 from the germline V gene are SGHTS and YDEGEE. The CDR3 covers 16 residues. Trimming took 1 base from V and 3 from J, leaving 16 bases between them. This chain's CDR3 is CASSLFSGGAYTEAFF. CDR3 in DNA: TGTGCCAGCAGCTTGTTTTCCGGGGGCGCATACACTGAAGCTTTCTTT.

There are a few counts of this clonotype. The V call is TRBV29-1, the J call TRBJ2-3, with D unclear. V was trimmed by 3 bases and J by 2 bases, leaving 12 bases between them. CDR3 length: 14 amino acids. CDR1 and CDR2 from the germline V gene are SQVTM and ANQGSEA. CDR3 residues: CSVEQSHFTDTQYF. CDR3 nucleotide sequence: TGCAGCGTTGAGCAGAGTCATTTCACAGATACGCAGTATTTT.

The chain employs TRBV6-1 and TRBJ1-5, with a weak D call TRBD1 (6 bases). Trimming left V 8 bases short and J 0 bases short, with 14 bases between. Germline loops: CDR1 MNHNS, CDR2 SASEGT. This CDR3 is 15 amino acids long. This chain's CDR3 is CASLLQGNSNQPQHF. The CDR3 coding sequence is TGTGCCAGCTTACTACAGGGTAATAGCAATCAGCCCCAGCATTTT.

Here the CDR3 reads CASLDGSMGNEKLFF. The CDR3 DNA reads TGTGCCAGCTTGGACGGCAGCATGGGGAATGAAAAACTGTTTTTT. V gene TRBV28 combines with J gene TRBJ1-4; the D is unclear. The CDR3 loop spans 15 amino acids. The germline V and J ends were trimmed by 8 bases and 5 bases, with 18 bases remaining between them. Germline CDR1 is MDHEN and CDR2 is SYDVKM.

CDR3 protein: CASSQAGIAFQETQYF. In DNA, the CDR3 is TGTGCCAGCAGCCAAGCCGGAATAGCTTTCCAAGAGACCCAGTACTTC. The rearrangement uses TRBV3-1 and TRBJ2-7; D ambiguous. The assigned J gene may be wrong: the sequence end matches TRBJ2-5 better. The length of the CDR3 is 16 residues. Germline V lookup: CDR1 LGHDT, CDR2 YNNKEL (reference sequence).

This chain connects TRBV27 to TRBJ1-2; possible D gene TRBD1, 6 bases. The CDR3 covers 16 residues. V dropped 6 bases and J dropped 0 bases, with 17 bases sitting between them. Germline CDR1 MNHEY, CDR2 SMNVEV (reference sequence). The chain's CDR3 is CASSRRQEKTNYGYTF. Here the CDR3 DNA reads TGTGCCAGCAGCCGTCGACAGGAGAAGACTAACTATGGCTACACCTTC.

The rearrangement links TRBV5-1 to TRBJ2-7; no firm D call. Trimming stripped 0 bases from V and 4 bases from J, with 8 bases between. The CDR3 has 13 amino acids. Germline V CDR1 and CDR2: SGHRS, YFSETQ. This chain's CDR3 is CASSLAKGYEQYF. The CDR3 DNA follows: TGCGCCAGCAGCTTGGCCAAAGGATACGAGCAGTACTTC.

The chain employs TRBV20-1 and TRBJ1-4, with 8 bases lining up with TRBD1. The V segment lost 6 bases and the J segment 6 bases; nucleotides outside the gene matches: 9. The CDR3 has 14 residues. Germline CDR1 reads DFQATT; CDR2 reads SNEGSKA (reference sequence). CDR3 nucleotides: TGCAGTGCAGAAGGACAGGGAACGGATGAAAAACTGTTTTTT. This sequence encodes CSAEGQGTDEKLFF.

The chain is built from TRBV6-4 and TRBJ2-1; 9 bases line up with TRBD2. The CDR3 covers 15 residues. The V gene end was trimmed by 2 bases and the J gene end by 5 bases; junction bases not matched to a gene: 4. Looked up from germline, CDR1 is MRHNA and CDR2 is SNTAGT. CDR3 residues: CASSDRAGGNNEQFF. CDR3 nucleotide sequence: TGTGCCAGCAGTGACAGAGCGGGGGGAAACAATGAGCAGTTCTTC.